The 22 T cell receptor beta chains given below trace back to one sample, sequenced in a study of T cells after yellow fever vaccination. In TCRdb, the 5' RACE reads were re-called with MiXCR into one record per CDR3 protein. The sample consists of under 350,000 distinct CDR3 sequences, 4.1% of them appearing once. Sequenced material: PBMCs, taken 5 days after the yellow fever booster vaccination. These receptors were taken from a man in his late teens or twenties who received the YFV17D yellow fever vaccine.

The genes are TRBV4-3 and TRBJ2-3; TRBD1 is a possible D gene (6 bases). V was trimmed by 0 bases and J by 2 bases, leaving 12 bases between them. Germline V gene sequence: CDR1 LGHNA, CDR2 YSLEER. CDR3 length: 16 amino acids. The CDR3 DNA is TGCGCCAGCAGCCAAGAAACAGGGACACACACAGATACGCAGTATTTT. The encoded protein is CASSQETGTHTDTQYF.

This clonotype was counted only a few times. The chain has TRBV10-3 and TRBJ2-7; TRBD1 matches 7 bases. J gave up 2 bases and V 6 bases, and 4 bases lay outside the gene matches. The germline gives CDR1 ENHRY, CDR2 SYGVKD. The CDR3 covers 13 residues. CDR3: CAIRSQGAYEQYF. CDR3 DNA: TGTGCCATCAGGTCGCAGGGGGCCTACGAGCAGTACTTC.

This clonotype appeared a few times. The chain combines TRBV20-1 with TRBJ1-4, with 7 bases lining up with TRBD1. Trimming at V came to 5 bases and at J to 8 bases, leaving 8 bases not matched to a gene. Per the germline V gene, CDR1 is DFQATT and CDR2 is SNEGSKA (reference sequence). The CDR3 sequence is 13 residues long. The CDR3 is CSAADRVKEKLFF. The CDR3 nucleotides are TGCAGTGCTGCCGACAGGGTGAAGGAAAAACTGTTTTTT.

The rearrangement joins TRBV19 to TRBJ1-1, with TRBD1 identical over 9 bases. V trimming: 8 bases; J trimming: 5 bases; junction bases outside the gene matches: 12. Germline CDR1 LNHDA, CDR2 SQIVND (reference sequence). The CDR3 runs 15 residues. CDR3 residues: CASSISTGGPTEAFF. DNA of the CDR3: TGTGCCAGTTCCATCTCGACAGGGGGTCCGACTGAAGCTTTCTTT.

This clonotype was seen many times. The rearrangement joins TRBV5-4 to TRBJ2-7; D not certain. The V gene's germline CDR1 is SGHNT and CDR2 YYREEE (reference sequence). The V end lost 9 bases, the J end lost 4 bases, and 11 bases lay between the germline ends. This CDR3 spans 11 amino acids. CDR3 DNA sequence: TGTGCCACCCCAGTTGTGTACGAGCAGTACGTC. Translated, it gives CATPVVYEQYV.

This clonotype occurred a few times. The chain combines TRBV27 with TRBJ1-6; possible D gene TRBD1, 5 bases. With 4 bases removed from V and 7 bases from J, the gap between germline ends came to 14 bases. CDR1 and CDR2 (germline): MNHEY, SMNVEV (reference sequence). The CDR3 runs to 15 residues. The CDR3 sequence is CASSSSTASNSPLHF. CDR3 nucleotides: TGTGCCAGCAGTTCCTCGACAGCGTCGAATTCACCCCTCCACTTT.

This chain connects TRBV9 to TRBJ2-5, with 7 bases lining up with TRBD2. Germline V lookup: CDR1 SGDLS, CDR2 YYNGEE. This CDR3 is built from 14 residues. The V gene end was trimmed by 5 bases and the J gene end by 1 base; junction bases not matched to a gene: 5. For the CDR3, the DNA is TGTGCCAGCAGTATCTCTAGCGGCCAAGAGACCCAGTACTTC. Translating it yields CASSISSGQETQYF. Full variable domain (missing parts from reference TRBV9 and TRBJ2-5): DSGVTQTPKHLITATGQRVTLRCSPRSGDLSVYWYQQSLDQGLQFLIQYYNGEERAKGNILERFSAQQFPDLHSELNLSSLELGDSALYFCASSISSGQETQYFGPGTRLLVL.

This clonotype has ten or more counts. The V and J genes are TRBV12-3 or TRBV12-4 and TRBJ2-7; possible D gene TRBD2, 6 bases. With 8 bases removed from V and 1 base from J, the gap between germline ends came to 9 bases. The CDR3 totals 12 residues. This CDR3 reads CASLGGSYEQYF. The CDR3 bases are TGTGCCAGCCTGGGGGGATCCTACGAGCAGTACTTC.

In its sample, this clonotype was seen a few times. Here the CDR3 DNA reads TGTGCCAGCAGTCCATCGCGGGGCAGGGGTGACGAGCAGTACTTC. Translated, it gives CASSPSRGRGDEQYF. The rearrangement joins TRBV6-2 or TRBV6-3 to TRBJ2-7; D is possibly TRBD1 or TRBD2 (6 bases each). Trimming pared 5 bases from V and 5 bases from J, leaving 19 bases between. The germline CDR1 and CDR2 sequences are MNHEY and SVGEGT. This CDR3 is built from 15 residues.

This chain uses TRBV7-9 with TRBJ2-1; TRBD2 matches at 8 bases. The germline V gene encodes CDR1 SEHNR and CDR2 FQNEAQ (reference sequence). The CDR3 contains 18 residues. The V gene end was trimmed by 2 bases and the J gene end by 10 bases; junction bases not matched to a gene: 19. This CDR3 is CASSLPHIGGSGKGEQFF. The DNA for the CDR3 is TGTGCCAGCAGCTTACCTCACATCGGAGGTAGCGGGAAGGGGGAGCAGTTCTTC. Combining the CDR3 with reference TRBV7-9 and TRBJ2-1 gives the whole variable domain DTGVSQNPRHKITKRGQNVTFRCDPISEHNRLYWYRQTLGQGPEFLTYFQNEAQLEKSRLLSDRFSAERPKGSFSTLEIQRTEQGDSAMYLCASSLPHIGGSGKGEQFFGPGTRLTVL.

With respect to this clonotype: A much larger clone differs by one base, so this may be a read error. The chain links TRBV12-3 or TRBV12-4 to TRBJ2-1; TRBD2 matches 11 bases. The CDR3 runs 18 residues. CDR3 nucleotides: TGTGCCAGCAGTTTTAGGCTAGCGGGGGGTCACTCCTACACTGAGCAGTTCTTC. Residues: CASSFRLAGGHSYTEQFF.

The chain couples TRBV11-1 to TRBJ2-3; D uncertain. Trimming took 1 base from V and 6 from J, leaving 14 bases between them. CDR3 length equals 15 residues. The germline V gene has CDR1 SGHAT and CDR2 FQDESV (reference sequence). CDR3 amino acids: CASSLEGSPMDTQYF. The CDR3 DNA follows: TGTGCCAGCAGCTTAGAGGGATCCCCCATGGATACGCAGTATTTT.

The rearrangement uses TRBV4-1 and TRBJ2-1, with 7 bases identical to TRBD2. J was trimmed by 0 bases and V by 2 bases; bases with no gene match: 13. Germline V gives CDR1 MGHRA, CDR2 YSYEKL. The CDR3 is 19 residues long. This CDR3 reads CASSQLHRRGTSSYNEQFF. The CDR3 bases are TGCGCCAGCAGCCAACTCCATAGGCGGGGGACCAGCTCCTACAATGAGCAGTTCTTC.

This clonotype was counted between two and nine times. CDR3 loop: CASSQDWRGDTEAFF. The CDR3 DNA follows: TGCGCCAGCAGCCAAGACTGGAGGGGAGACACTGAAGCTTTCTTT. J is TRBJ1-1 and V is TRBV4-3; perhaps TRBD1 as D (5 bases). V was clipped by 0 bases and J by 3 bases, with 11 bases between them. Per the germline V gene, CDR1 is LGHNA and CDR2 is YSLEER. The CDR3 has 15 residues.

At least ten counts were recorded for this clonotype. In DNA form, the CDR3 reads TGTGCCAGCAGGGTTGGGACTGCCTTTGAGCAGTTCTTC. As protein: CASRVGTAFEQFF. The rearrangement uses TRBV6-1 and TRBJ2-1, with a possible D match to TRBD2 (6 bases). Between the trimmed V and J ends, which lost 6 bases and 9 bases, there was a span of 15 bases. Germline V gene sequence: CDR1 MNHNS, CDR2 SASEGT. This CDR3 region has 13 residues.

The gene calls are TRBV5-6 and TRBJ1-5; D gene uncertain. The V gene lost 1 base and the J gene lost 5 bases, with 10 bases spanning the gap. The CDR3 is 14 residues long. Looked up from germline, CDR1 is SGHDT and CDR2 is YYEEEE. This CDR3 reads CASSLYLGDQPQHF. The CDR3 DNA follows: TGTGCCAGCAGCTTGTATCTTGGGGATCAGCCCCAGCATTTT.

This chain uses TRBV7-6 with TRBJ1-1, with 8 bases fitting TRBD1. CDR3 size: 13 residues. Germline lookup yields CDR1 SGHVS and CDR2 FNYEAQ. The junction had 1 base not matched to a gene; V was cut back by 0 bases and J by 7 bases. The CDR3 DNA is TGTGCCAGCAGCTTAGCACAGGGGGTTGAAGCTTTCTTT. This encodes CASSLAQGVEAFF.

In its sample, this clonotype was seen a few times. V gene TRBV27 combines with J gene TRBJ2-7; 7 bases fit TRBD2. The CDR3 covers 15 residues. Germline CDR1 and CDR2: MNHEY and SMNVEV (reference sequence). V lost 5 bases and J lost 6; bases outside the gene matches: 13. CDR3 region: CASSTGGARIFEQYV. DNA for the CDR3: TGTGCCAGCAGTACGGGGGGAGCCCGTATTTTCGAGCAGTACGTC.

In this sample, this clonotype turned up a few times. The chain couples TRBV2 to TRBJ1-3; 7 positions match TRBD1. This CDR3 has 13 residues. Per the germline V gene, CDR1 is SNHLY and CDR2 is FYNNEI. V trimming: 9 bases; J trimming: 2 bases; junction bases outside the gene matches: 4. CDR3 bases: TGTGCCAGTAACGGACAGGCTGGAAACACCATATATTTT. It codes for CASNGQAGNTIYF. Full variable domain (missing parts from reference TRBV2 and TRBJ1-3): EPEVTQTPSHQVTQMGQEVILRCVPISNHLYFYWYRQILGQKVEFLVSFYNNEISEKSEIFDDQFSVERPDGSNFTLKIRSTKLEDSAMYFCASNGQAGNTIYFGEGSWLTVV.

Concerning this clonotype itself: Possible read error: a much larger clone is one base away. The chain is built from TRBV5-1 and TRBJ1-6, with no clear D. CDR3 length: 12 amino acids. CDR1 and CDR2 from the germline V gene are SGHRS and YFSETQ. The CDR3 coding sequence is TGCGCCAGCAGGGAGAATAATCCACCCCTCCACTTT. Translation: CASRENNPPLHF.

The table lists this clonotype with many counts. This chain uses TRBV12-3 or TRBV12-4 with TRBJ2-3; possible D gene TRBD1, 6 bases. This CDR3 is 15 amino acids long. V dropped 5 bases and J dropped 2 bases, with 14 bases sitting between them. The CDR3 nucleotides read TGTGCCAGCAGTGAAACAGGGAGTGACACAGATACGCAGTATTTT. Amino acid sequence: CASSETGSDTDTQYF.

The table lists this clonotype with a few counts. This chain joins TRBV6-6 and TRBJ2-2; D not certain. Looked up from germline, CDR1 is MNHNY and CDR2 is SVGAGI (reference sequence). V was cut by 7 bases and J by 1 base, with 13 bases left in between. CDR3 size: 15 residues. Written as DNA, the CDR3 is TGTGCCAGCAATACAGCCAGAGAGAACACCGGGGAGCTGTTTTTT. This sequence encodes CASNTARENTGELFF.